The rows below give T cell receptor beta chains drawn from one sample of a study of naive and memory T cell subsets. TCRdb used MiXCR to reprocess the UMI-ligation and nested PCR reads, holding one entry per CDR3 protein. The sample has roughly 140,000 distinct CDR3 sequences; approximately 17% are singletons. Sequenced material: naive CD4+ T cells from blood. The receptors here all came from a human donor in good health. The CDR3 runs from the conserved cysteine through the conserved F or W. The D gene is left open where the match is weak. Clone size, where shown, is once, few, many, or a class for clones that have expanded.

v_call: TRBV20-1
j_call: TRBJ2-7
clone_size: many
d_call: NA
cdr3_aa: CSAMGDGTPYEQYF
cdr3_nt: TGCAGTGCCATGGGTGACGGGACACCCTACGAGCAGTACTTC

v_call: TRBV7-2
j_call: TRBJ2-3
clone_size: few
d_call: TRBD2
cdr3_aa: CASSLVFGLVTDTQYF
cdr3_nt: TGTGCCAGCAGCTTAGTTTTCGGACTAGTCACAGATACGCAGTATTTT

v_call: TRBV27
j_call: TRBJ2-5
clone_size: many
d_call: NA
cdr3_aa: CASSSYQETQYF
cdr3_nt: TGTGCCAGCAGTTCCTACCAAGAGACCCAGTACTTC

v_call: TRBV11-2
j_call: TRBJ2-7
clone_size: few
d_call: NA
cdr3_aa: CASSLGGPEQYF
cdr3_nt: TGTGCCAGCAGCTTAGGAGGGCCGGAGCAGTACTTC

v_call: TRBV29-1
j_call: TRBJ2-1
clone_size: NA
d_call: NA
cdr3_aa: CSVTQGGGNEQFF
cdr3_nt: TGCAGCGTTACTCAGGGGGGTGGCAATGAGCAGTTCTTC

v_call: TRBV28
j_call: TRBJ1-4
clone_size: few
d_call: TRBD1
cdr3_aa: CASSSHDRGGEKLFF
cdr3_nt: TGTGCCAGCAGTTCACATGACAGGGGTGGTGAAAAACTGTTTTTT

v_call: TRBV20-1
j_call: TRBJ2-1
clone_size: few
d_call: TRBD1
cdr3_aa: CSASDLGTAYNEQFF
cdr3_nt: TGCAGTGCTAGCGACCTCGGGACAGCCTACAATGAGCAGTTCTTC

v_call: TRBV5-1
j_call: TRBJ1-2
clone_size: few
d_call: TRBD1
cdr3_aa: CASSPDRASYGYTF
cdr3_nt: TGCGCCAGCAGCCCCGACAGGGCATCCTATGGCTACACCTTC

v_call: TRBV28
j_call: TRBJ2-5
clone_size: many
d_call: TRBD1
cdr3_aa: CASSRQGAETQYF
cdr3_nt: TGTGCCAGCAGTCGACAGGGGGCTGAGACCCAGTACTTC

v_call: TRBV4-2
j_call: TRBJ1-5
clone_size: few
d_call: NA
cdr3_aa: CASSYTSGSNQPQHF
cdr3_nt: TGTGCCAGCAGCTATACTTCAGGGTCCAATCAGCCCCAGCATTTT

v_call: TRBV2
j_call: TRBJ1-4
clone_size: few
d_call: TRBD1
cdr3_aa: CASSDTTDDRGKLFF
cdr3_nt: TGTGCCAGCAGTGACACCACGGACGACAGGGGAAAACTGTTTTTT

v_call: TRBV20-1
j_call: TRBJ1-1
clone_size: NA
d_call: TRBD1
cdr3_aa: CSARDRTGRTEAFF
cdr3_nt: TGCAGTGCTAGAGATAGGACAGGTAGGACTGAAGCTTTCTTT

v_call: TRBV7-2
j_call: TRBJ2-6
clone_size: many
d_call: NA
cdr3_aa: CASSSPAGSSESGANVLTF
cdr3_nt: TGTGCCAGCAGCTCGCCTGCGGGCTCTTCTGAATCTGGGGCCAACGTCCTGACTTTC

v_call: TRBV5-1
j_call: TRBJ1-1
clone_size: NA
d_call: NA
cdr3_aa: CASSLETVNTEAFF
cdr3_nt: TGCGCCAGCAGCTTGGAGACAGTGAACACTGAAGCTTTCTTT

v_call: TRBV7-2
j_call: TRBJ2-7
clone_size: NA
d_call: NA
cdr3_aa: CASSLSDAGSRTYEQYF
cdr3_nt: TGTGCCAGCAGCTTATCGGATGCAGGGTCCAGAACCTACGAGCAGTACTTC

v_call: TRBV5-4
j_call: TRBJ2-3
clone_size: few
d_call: TRBD2
cdr3_aa: CASSSGPGLAGEEGTQYF
cdr3_nt: TGTGCCAGCAGCTCCGGACCGGGACTAGCGGGAGAGGAAGGTACGCAGTATTTT